What follows is one T cell receptor beta chain and its context. The sample comes from a study of T-cell reconstitution after alpha-beta-depleted transplantation in children. The CDR3 covers 14 residues. V shed 2 bases and J shed 3 bases, with 11 bases lying between them. Germline V CDR1 and CDR2: LGHNA, YSLEER. Unique molecular identifiers were incorporated during preparation of the TCRbeta library. TCRdb redid the calling of the PCR reads with MiXCR, one entry per CDR3 protein. The sample lists about 500,000 distinct CDR3 sequences, 32% seen once, with roughly 2.5% in the top ten. The TCR originated in a human donor who donated a stem cell graft to a child with aplastic anemia. The sample in question was PBMCs from the stem cell graft donor, obtained from the stem cell graft. The chain recombines TRBV4-3 with TRBJ2-7; D unresolved. The CDR3 is CASSQSSRNYEQYF. For the CDR3, the DNA is TGCGCCAGCAGCCAAAGCTCCAGAAACTACGAGCAGTACTTC.